This entry lists 24 T cell receptor beta chains sequenced from one sample in a study of blood T cell repertoires in COVID-19. Clones were sequenced by immunoSEQ multiplex PCR, and TCRdb holds only the in-frame ones, with some missing. This sample has around 130,000 clones, with approximately 90% found just once. Sequences were obtained from peripheral blood. These receptors all stem from a woman of 80 years or more with acute or convalescent COVID-19.

The gene calls are TRBV7-2 and TRBJ1-6, with 7 bases aligning to TRBD1. CDR3 length equals 15 residues. Germline trimming cut 5 bases from V and 5 bases from J; bases unmatched to any gene: 6. CDR1 is SGHTA, CDR2 FQGNSA, per germline. Written as DNA, the CDR3 is TGTGCCAGCAGCAGTCAAACAGGGGATAATTCACCCCTCCACTTT. It codes for CASSSQTGDNSPLHF.

The genes are TRBV5-4 and TRBJ2-2, with D perhaps TRBD1 (6 bases). This CDR3 contains 16 residues. Germline V CDR1 and CDR2: SGHNT, YYREEE (reference sequence). The V end was cut by 3 bases, the J end by 4 bases, with 16 bases between. The CDR3 is CASSSAGTRSTGELFF. The CDR3 DNA sequence: TGTGCCAGCAGCTCGGCCGGGACAAGGAGCACCGGGGAGCTGTTTTTT.

This chain uses TRBV11-3 with TRBJ2-1; TRBD2 aligns across 13 bases. The junction had 12 bases not matched to a gene; V was cut back by 6 bases and J by 1 base. The CDR3 consists of 19 residues. Germline V gene sequence: CDR1 SGHNT, CDR2 YENEEA. The CDR3 protein is CASSYSGLAGPPSYNEQFF. CDR3 in DNA: TGTGCCAGCAGTTATTCGGGACTAGCGGGGCCTCCGTCCTACAATGAGCAGTTCTTC. Based on the CDR3 plus reference TRBV11-3 and TRBJ2-1, the full variable domain is EAGVVQSPRYKIIEKKQPVAFWCNPISGHNTLYWYLQNLGQGPELLIRYENEEAVDDSQLPKDRFSAERLKGVDSTLKIQPAELGDSAVYLCASSYSGLAGPPSYNEQFFGPGTRLTVL.

J is TRBJ1-1 and V is TRBV2, with 8 bases fitting TRBD1. With V trimmed by 3 bases and J by 3 bases, 9 bases remained unmatched. Germline CDR1 SNHLY, CDR2 FYNNEI. The CDR3 is made up of 16 amino acids. CDR3 protein: CASSETAGGGYTEAFF. CDR3 nucleotides: TGTGCCAGCAGTGAGACGGCAGGGGGCGGGTACACTGAAGCTTTCTTT.

The chain joins TRBV2 to TRBJ2-7; 9 bases map to TRBD2. Germline assignment: CDR1 SNHLY and CDR2 FYNNEI. The CDR3 sequence is 14 residues long. V trimming: 7 bases; J trimming: 5 bases; junction bases outside the gene matches: 9. In DNA, the CDR3 is TGTGCCAGCACGTCGGCGGGGGGGACCCACGAGCAGTACTTC. Residues: CASTSAGGTHEQYF.

The chain combines TRBV5-1 with TRBJ2-2; D may be TRBD2 (5 bases). Germline loops: CDR1 SGHRS, CDR2 YFSETQ. The ends were cut back, 0 bases at V and 3 bases at J, with 18 bases in the middle. CDR3 length: 18 residues. The CDR3 reads CASSLVGEGLTDTGELFF. The CDR3 DNA follows: TGCGCCAGCAGCTTGGTAGGTGAGGGTCTCACGGACACCGGGGAGCTGTTTTTT.

Only a few counts were recorded for this clone. The chain uses TRBV2 and TRBJ1-1; tentative D call: TRBD1 (6 bases). CDR1 and CDR2 from the germline V gene are SNHLY and FYNNEI. This CDR3 has 14 amino acids. The germline V and J ends were trimmed by 5 bases and 2 bases, with 12 bases remaining between them. Here the CDR3 DNA reads TGTGCCAGCAGTACAGGACAGCTAAACACTGAAGCTTTCTTT. It specifies CASSTGQLNTEAFF.

This chain connects TRBV5-6 to TRBJ2-7, with 8 bases identical to TRBD2. The CDR3 length is 14 residues. Per the germline V gene, CDR1 is SGHDT and CDR2 is YYEEEE. With 2 bases clipped from V and 6 bases from J, the junction kept 7 bases outside the gene matches. For the CDR3, the DNA is TGTGCCAGCAGCTTCGGGACTAGAGCCGGCGAGCAGTACTTC. Its translation is CASSFGTRAGEQYF.

V usage is TRBV5-1 and J usage is TRBJ1-1; the match to TRBD1 covers 7 bases. The CDR3 extends over 17 amino acids. J lost 5 bases, V lost 0 bases, and 13 bases had no gene match. Per germline, CDR1 SGHRS and CDR2 YFSETQ. The CDR3 DNA follows: TGCGCCAGCAGCTTGGGAAGAACAGGGGCCAGGGGTACTGAAGCTTTCTTT. This codes for CASSLGRTGARGTEAFF.

V and J are TRBV4-1 and TRBJ1-3; 8 bases fit TRBD1. The V gene's germline CDR1 is MGHRA and CDR2 YSYEKL. V shed 5 bases, J shed 4 bases, and the junction held 7 bases outside the gene matches. This CDR3 has 15 amino acids. The CDR3, as DNA: TGCGCCAGCAGCACCTGGACAGGGCGAGGAAACACCATATATTTT. Its translation: CASSTWTGRGNTIYF.

The rearrangement links TRBV5-1 to TRBJ1-4, with 9 bases matching TRBD1. The CDR3 has 16 amino acids. Germline CDR1 SGHRS, CDR2 YFSETQ. V was clipped by 5 bases and J by 4 bases; unmatched bases: 9. This chain's CDR3 is CASSFVPGQGNEKLFF. Written as DNA, the CDR3 is TGCGCCAGCAGTTTCGTCCCGGGACAGGGTAATGAAAAACTGTTTTTT.

The gene calls are TRBV3-1 (or the pseudogene TRBV3-2) and TRBJ1-6; perhaps TRBD1 as D (5 bases). Trimming removed 1 base from V and 0 bases from J, with 13 bases in between. Germline CDR1 reads LGHDT; CDR2 reads YNNKEL (reference sequence). The CDR3 extends over 18 amino acids. The DNA of the CDR3 is TGTGCCAGCAGCCAAGTCGGCGGGGGGAGCTCCTATAATTCACCCCTCCACTTT. Amino acid sequence: CASSQVGGGSSYNSPLHF.

V is TRBV5-1 and J is TRBJ1-1; D may be TRBD1 (5 bases). This CDR3 has 15 residues. The germline V and J ends were trimmed by 7 bases and 0 bases, with 16 bases remaining between them. Germline lookup yields CDR1 SGHRS and CDR2 YFSETQ. The CDR3 here is CASGLDQTVNTEAFF. The CDR3, as DNA: TGCGCCAGCGGCCTTGACCAGACAGTGAACACTGAAGCTTTCTTT.

This clone was found once. V is TRBV4-2 and J is TRBJ1-4; tentatively, D is TRBD1 (6 bases). The CDR3 is 15 amino acids. Per germline, CDR1 LGHNA and CDR2 YNFKEQ. Trimming pared 4 bases from V and 7 bases from J, leaving 16 bases between. The CDR3 spells CASSPPGNRAEKLFF. The CDR3 nucleotides read TGTGCCAGCAGCCCCCCCGGGAACAGGGCTGAAAAACTGTTTTTT.

V and J are TRBV11-2 and TRBJ2-7; D uncertain. The V gene's germline CDR1 is SGHAT and CDR2 FQNNGV. V lost 5 bases and J lost 4, with 12 bases in between. The CDR3 totals 13 residues. The DNA of the CDR3 is TGTGCCAGCAGCCCTGACTGGTCATACGAGCAGTACTTC. This codes for CASSPDWSYEQYF.

V is TRBV4-2 and J is TRBJ2-1, with 11 bases that match TRBD2. CDR1 and CDR2 (germline): LGHNA, YNFKEQ. CDR3 length equals 16 residues. The J segment lost 7 bases and the V segment lost 3 bases, leaving 8 bases of the junction unmatched. The CDR3 region has the DNA TGTGCCAGCAGCCATAGCGGGGGGGAAGTTGTGAATGAGCAGTTCTTC. Its translation is CASSHSGGEVVNEQFF.

V usage is TRBV7-6 and J usage is TRBJ2-5; TRBD2 matches 13 bases. The CDR3 has 17 amino acids. Trimming cost V 1 base and J 7 bases; bases outside gene matches: 9. Germline lookup yields CDR1 SGHVS and CDR2 FNYEAQ. CDR3 region: CASSLGLAGGPLGTQYF. CDR3 DNA sequence: TGTGCCAGCAGCTTAGGACTAGCGGGGGGCCCCTTGGGGACCCAGTACTTC.

The rearrangement links TRBV19 to TRBJ1-5; D gene ambiguous. CDR1 and CDR2 (germline): LNHDA, SQIVND (reference sequence). CDR3 length: 16 amino acids. The germline V and J ends were trimmed by 3 bases and 0 bases, with 12 bases remaining between them. CDR3 nucleotide sequence: TGTGCCAGTAGTATTTTAGGAGGGCTTAGCAATCAGCCCCAGCATTTT. It specifies CASSILGGLSNQPQHF. The full variable domain, with the rest looked up from reference TRBV19 and TRBJ1-5, is DGGITQSPKYLFRKEGQNVTLSCEQNLNHDAMYWYRQDPGQGLRLIYYSQIVNDFQKGDIAEGYSVSREKKESFPLTVTSAQKNPTAFYLCASSILGGLSNQPQHFGDGTRLSIL.

The genes are TRBV19 and TRBJ1-2, with TRBD1 as a possible D gene (5 bases). The CDR3 runs to 13 residues. Germline V CDR1 and CDR2: LNHDA, SQIVND (reference sequence). V was trimmed by 7 bases and J by 1 base, leaving 10 bases between them. The CDR3 spells CASTRGGNYGYTF. The CDR3 DNA reads as TGTGCCAGTACACGCGGGGGTAACTATGGCTACACCTTC.

This clone has a handful of counts. The chain carries TRBV5-1 and TRBJ2-1; 9 bases map to TRBD2. The germline CDR1 and CDR2 sequences are SGHRS and YFSETQ. The CDR3 loop spans 17 amino acids. V lost 4 bases to trimming and J lost 8 bases; unmatched junction nucleotides: 16. CDR3 in amino acids: CASSPGLGRGGLDEQFF. Written as DNA, the CDR3 is TGCGCCAGCAGCCCCGGGTTGGGGCGGGGGGGCCTCGATGAGCAGTTCTTC.

The chain recombines TRBV5-5 with TRBJ2-7; a possible D gene is TRBD2 (5 bases). CDR3 length: 12 residues. V shed 4 bases and J shed 4 bases, with 9 bases lying between them. In germline, CDR1 is SGHKS, CDR2 YYEKEE (reference sequence). The CDR3 reads CASSLPGYEQYF. In nucleotides, the CDR3 is TGTGCCAGCAGCCTTCCGGGGTACGAGCAGTACTTC.

This chain joins TRBV4-2 and TRBJ1-4, with TRBD1 matching over 7 bases. In germline, CDR1 is LGHNA, CDR2 YNFKEQ. The V segment lost 5 bases and the J segment 5 bases; nucleotides outside the gene matches: 8. The CDR3 has 15 residues. The CDR3 DNA follows: TGTGCCAGCAGCGACCAACCGGGACAGAATGAAAAACTGTTTTTT. This codes for CASSDQPGQNEKLFF.

CDR3: CASSSTGGKVGYTF. As DNA, the CDR3 is TGTGCCAGCAGTTCGACAGGGGGCAAGGTTGGCTACACCTTC. The chain couples TRBV27 to TRBJ1-2, with 10 bases fitting TRBD1. CDR1 is MNHEY, CDR2 SMNVEV, per germline (reference sequence). The ends lost 4 bases at V and 7 bases at J; junction bases unmatched: 6. The CDR3 spans 14 residues.

This clone was counted once. The chain uses TRBV2 and TRBJ1-5; D may be TRBD1 (5 bases). Trimming removed 6 bases at V and 0 bases at J, with 12 bases between. This CDR3 is 15 amino acids long. From germline, CDR1 is SNHLY and CDR2 FYNNEI. The CDR3 bases are TGTGCCAGCAGCGGGCCGGGGGATAGCAATCAGCCCCAGCATTTT. Its protein product is CASSGPGDSNQPQHF. The full variable domain, its missing parts supplied by reference TRBV2 and TRBJ1-5, is EPEVTQTPSHQVTQMGQEVILRCVPISNHLYFYWYRQILGQKVEFLVSFYNNEISEKSEIFDDQFSVERPDGSNFTLKIRSTKLEDSAMYFCASSGPGDSNQPQHFGDGTRLSIL.